This passage covers 30 T cell receptor beta chains from one sample sequenced in a study of cytomegalovirus exposure and HLA in healthy donors. Sequencing used immunoSEQ multiplex PCR; TCRdb keeps in-frame clones, though not all of them. The profile shows more than 85,000 clones, almost 90% of them singletons. The sequenced sample was PBMCs. These receptors all come from a woman between 18 and 30 years old in good health and CMV-seronegative.

The chain couples TRBV4-2 to TRBJ1-3; D is uncertain. Germline V gene data show CDR1 as LGHNA and CDR2 as YNFKEQ. V was shortened by 1 base and J by 4 bases, with 14 bases between the two germline ends. The CDR3 totals 16 residues. In nucleotides, the CDR3 is TGTGCCAGCAGCCAAGTTGCGGGGTACTTGGGAAACACCATATATTTT. It yields the protein CASSQVAGYLGNTIYF.

This chain links TRBV2 with TRBJ1-1; 10 nucleotides line up with TRBD1. Germline-derived CDR1 and CDR2 are SNHLY and FYNNEI. The V and J ends lost 10 bases and 0 bases, in that order; junction bases with no gene match: 2. This CDR3 is 13 amino acids long. The CDR3 sequence: CATGQGLNTEAFF. The CDR3 bases are TGTGCCACGGGACAGGGGCTGAACACTGAAGCTTTCTTT. Supplemented by reference TRBV2 and TRBJ1-1, the full variable domain reads EPEVTQTPSHQVTQMGQEVILRCVPISNHLYFYWYRQILGQKVEFLVSFYNNEISEKSEIFDDQFSVERPDGSNFTLKIRSTKLEDSAMYFCATGQGLNTEAFFGQGTRLTVV.

V usage is TRBV6-9 and J usage is TRBJ1-2; 7 nucleotides agree with TRBD1. V lost 6 bases, J lost 3 bases, and 28 bases stayed unmatched. Germline V CDR1 and CDR2: MNHGY, SVAAGI. CDR3 length: 21 amino acids. The CDR3 region has the DNA TGTGCCAGCAGCCGTGAGTATTTGGGTGACAGGGCCCCAACCTGGGACTATGGCTACACCTTC. Translation: CASSREYLGDRAPTWDYGYTF.

The rearrangement uses TRBV7-6 and TRBJ2-1, with TRBD2 matching 9 bases. J was trimmed by 7 bases and V by 5 bases; bases with no gene match: 3. Germline V CDR1 and CDR2: SGHVS, FNYEAQ. This CDR3 region has 13 residues. CDR3 in DNA: TGTGCCAGCAGCCCGCTAGCGGGGAATGAGCAGTTCTTC. Translation: CASSPLAGNEQFF.

The chain carries TRBV28 and TRBJ1-1; D is ambiguous. Germline CDR1 MDHEN, CDR2 SYDVKM. The CDR3 extends over 14 amino acids. V lost 0 bases and J 5 bases, leaving 10 bases between the germline ends. CDR3 residues: CASSLWSSKTEAFF. In DNA form, the CDR3 reads TGTGCCAGCAGTTTATGGTCCTCTAAAACTGAAGCTTTCTTT.

This clone showed up just a few times. CDR3 nucleotide sequence: TGTGCCAGAAGCTTGGGTCAGAACTATGGCTACACCTTC. Protein: CARSLGQNYGYTF. This sequence joins TRBV5-3 and TRBJ1-2; D call uncertain. TRBV5-3 is sorted into the ORF group, with uncertain function. Deletions cut 0 bases from V and 2 bases from J, with 5 bases between. This CDR3 contains 13 residues.

The CDR3 DNA reads TGTGCCACCAGTGGACAGGACTCCTACGAGCAGTACTTC. It yields the protein CATSGQDSYEQYF. V usage is TRBV15 and J usage is TRBJ2-7; TRBD1 aligns across 7 bases. Losses at the gene ends were 6 bases for V and 0 bases for J; bases not matched to a gene: 2. The germline gives CDR1 LNHNV, CDR2 YYDKDF (reference sequence). The CDR3 sequence is 13 residues long.

The chain recombines TRBV2 with TRBJ1-1; D is undetermined. Germline V gives CDR1 SNHLY, CDR2 FYNNEI. CDR3 size: 10 residues. V was pared by 3 bases and J by 12 bases, with 8 bases between. The CDR3 loop reads CASSDGVTFF. CDR3 sequence (DNA): TGTGCCAGCAGTGACGGGGTAACTTTCTTT.

The V call is TRBV5-6, the J call TRBJ1-2; a possible D gene is TRBD1 (5 bases). The CDR3 covers 12 residues. The V end lost 1 base, the J end lost 9 bases, and 10 bases lay between the germline ends. Germline CDR1 SGHDT, CDR2 YYEEEE. DNA of the CDR3: TGTGCCAGCAGCTTGTCGACAGCCAGCTACACCTTC. Its translation is CASSLSTASYTF.

This chain links TRBV5-1 with TRBJ2-7; 7 bases fit TRBD1. Germline CDR1 is SGHRS and CDR2 is YFSETQ. The CDR3 extends over 15 amino acids. The junction had 13 bases not matched to a gene; V was cut back by 4 bases and J by 6 bases. CDR3 region: CASSLEETGSGEQYF. CDR3 coding DNA: TGCGCCAGCAGCCTCGAGGAGACAGGGTCAGGCGAGCAGTACTTC.

The chain couples TRBV11-2 to TRBJ2-7; 8 bases align to TRBD1. Losses at the gene ends were 3 bases for V and 4 bases for J; bases not matched to a gene: 11. Germline V gene data show CDR1 as SGHAT and CDR2 as FQNNGV. The CDR3 has 16 residues. DNA for the CDR3: TGTGCCAGCAGCTTCCGAGGACAGGGACCCTCATACGAGCAGTACTTC. This codes for CASSFRGQGPSYEQYF. The complete variable domain, with remaining parts taken from reference TRBV11-2 and TRBJ2-7, reads EAGVAQSPRYKIIEKRQSVAFWCNPISGHATLYWYQQILGQGPKLLIQFQNNGVVDDSQLPKDRFSAERLKGVDSTLKIQPAKLEDSAVYLCASSFRGQGPSYEQYFGPGTRLTVT.

The V call is TRBV5-1, the J call TRBJ2-2, with a tentative D call TRBD2 (5 bases). Looked up from germline, CDR1 is SGHRS and CDR2 is YFSETQ. This CDR3 comprises 15 residues. V lost 4 bases to trimming and J lost 3 bases, with 13 bases between them. The CDR3, as DNA: TGCGCCAGCAGCGTCGCCGGGGAATACACCGGGGAGCTGTTTTTT. Its protein product is CASSVAGEYTGELFF.

This chain links TRBV11-2 with TRBJ1-1, with TRBD1 matching 9 bases. Germline CDR1 SGHAT, CDR2 FQNNGV. This CDR3 region has 13 residues. Germline trimming cut 1 base from V and 11 bases from J; bases unmatched to any gene: 5. CDR3 residues: CASSLVGGTGAFF. CDR3 nucleotide sequence: TGTGCCAGCAGCTTAGTAGGAGGGACAGGGGCTTTCTTT.

The DNA for the CDR3 is TGTGCGGTAGTAGGGGGCGCACGGAATCAGCCCCAGCATTTT. It is translated as CAVVGGARNQPQHF. The V gene is TRBV28, the J gene TRBJ1-5, with 7 positions matching TRBD1. CDR1 MDHEN and CDR2 SYDVKM come from the germline V gene. The CDR3 loop spans 14 amino acids.

The rearrangement joins TRBV18 to TRBJ2-3; no definite D call. The V gene's germline CDR1 is KGHSH and CDR2 LQKENI. The CDR3 loop spans 16 amino acids. Between the trimmed V and J ends, which lost 2 bases and 0 bases, there was a span of 12 bases. The CDR3 nucleotides read TGTGCCAGCTCACCAGTCGTTGGCGGTAGCACAGATACGCAGTATTTT. This codes for CASSPVVGGSTDTQYF.

In nucleotides, the CDR3 is TGTGCCAGCAGGGACAGGGGAACCTACGAGCAGTACTTC. Its translation is CASRDRGTYEQYF. The rearrangement joins TRBV2 to TRBJ2-7, with TRBD1 matching over 9 bases. This CDR3 is 13 amino acids long. Losses at the gene ends were 6 bases for V and 2 bases for J; bases not matched to a gene: 2. Germline V gene sequence: CDR1 SNHLY, CDR2 FYNNEI.

This clone came up once. The chain carries TRBV4-3 and TRBJ1-1; tentatively, D is TRBD1 (6 bases). In germline, CDR1 is LGHNA, CDR2 YSLEER. The CDR3 runs 15 residues. V lost 1 base to trimming and J lost 7 bases, with 16 bases between them. Here the CDR3 reads CASSQVRGSPGEAFF. The CDR3 DNA reads TGCGCCAGCAGCCAAGTTAGGGGGTCTCCGGGTGAAGCTTTCTTT.

In DNA form, the CDR3 reads TGTGCCAGCTCACCACCAGCCAGGGGGCCCACAGATACGCAGTATTTT. This codes for CASSPPARGPTDTQYF. V is TRBV18 and J is TRBJ2-3, with 8 bases lining up with TRBD1. J was trimmed by 2 bases and V by 0 bases; bases with no gene match: 4. The CDR3 is 16 amino acids. Germline CDR1 and CDR2: KGHSH and LQKENI.

The DNA of the CDR3 is TGTGCCAGCAGCTTGGCCGGGGGTGAGGAGACCCAGTACTTC. It yields the protein CASSLAGGEETQYF. This sequence joins TRBV5-6 and TRBJ2-5; maybe TRBD2 (6 bases). Germline V gene lookup returns CDR1 SGHDT and CDR2 YYEEEE. The CDR3 runs to 14 residues. V dropped 0 bases and J dropped 5 bases, with 11 bases sitting between them.

The rearrangement links TRBV7-9 to TRBJ2-3; D might be TRBD2 (6 bases). Germline CDR1 SEHNR, CDR2 FQNEAQ (reference sequence). The CDR3 runs 15 residues. Between the trimmed V and J ends, which lost 6 bases and 3 bases, there was a span of 16 bases. The CDR3 DNA reads as TGTGCCAGCAGATCCGCATGGGGGGAGACAGATACGCAGTATTTT. Residues: CASRSAWGETDTQYF.

The chain employs TRBV7-9 and TRBJ1-1; 7 nucleotides line up with TRBD1. The CDR3 is made up of 14 amino acids. Germline trimming cut 4 bases from V and 6 bases from J; bases unmatched to any gene: 8. Germline CDR1 and CDR2: SEHNR and FQNEAQ (reference sequence). Here the CDR3 DNA reads TGTGCCAGCAGCTCAAGGACAGGAGACTCTGAAGCTTTCTTT. Translation: CASSSRTGDSEAFF.

The V and J genes are TRBV11-1 and TRBJ2-7; TRBD1 agrees at 7 bases. J was trimmed by 4 bases and V by 5 bases; bases with no gene match: 2. The CDR3 length is 12 residues. Germline V gives CDR1 SGHAT, CDR2 FQDESV (reference sequence). CDR3 coding DNA: TGTGCCAGCAGCCGACAGGGTTACGAGCAGTACTTC. It specifies CASSRQGYEQYF.

This CDR3 reads CASSFSGSEQYF. The CDR3 nucleotides read TGTGCCAGCAGCTTTAGCGGGAGTGAGCAGTACTTC. V gene TRBV7-2 combines with J gene TRBJ2-7; 9 bases line up with TRBD2. CDR3 length: 12 amino acids. The germline V gene encodes CDR1 SGHTA and CDR2 FQGNSA. Trimming removed 3 bases from V and 7 bases from J; junction bases left unmatched: 1.

This clone was seen once. CDR3 bases: TGTGCCAGCAGCTTAGCGACTGGGACAGGGGTTCACGAGCAGTACTTC. It yields the protein CASSLATGTGVHEQYF. The chain employs TRBV7-2 and TRBJ2-7; TRBD1 matches 10 bases. There are 16 residues in the CDR3. Germline trimming cut 0 bases from V and 5 bases from J; bases unmatched to any gene: 7. Germline assignment: CDR1 SGHTA and CDR2 FQGNSA.

The chain has TRBV7-9 and TRBJ1-4; a possible D gene is TRBD1 (6 bases). This CDR3 region has 17 residues. Germline V gives CDR1 SEHNR, CDR2 FQNEAQ (reference sequence). Trimming cost V 5 bases and J 4 bases, with 20 bases left between them. The CDR3 loop is CASSAHRDRTYNEKLFF. CDR3 nucleotides: TGTGCCAGCAGCGCCCACAGGGACCGGACCTATAATGAAAAACTGTTTTTT.

The V and J genes are TRBV29-1 and TRBJ2-1, with 8 nucleotides matching TRBD2. Germline assignment: CDR1 SQVTM and CDR2 ANQGSEA. CDR3 size: 17 residues. Germline trimming cut 3 bases from V and 0 bases from J; bases unmatched to any gene: 10. CDR3 sequence: CSVENPVLADSYNEQFF. The DNA for the CDR3 is TGCAGCGTTGAGAACCCCGTACTAGCGGACTCCTACAATGAGCAGTTCTTC.

J is TRBJ1-4 and V is TRBV6-1; the D gene is possibly TRBD1 (6 bases). V was cut by 1 base and J by 8 bases, with 17 bases left in between. Looked up from germline, CDR1 is MNHNS and CDR2 is SASEGT. This CDR3 spans 16 amino acids. The CDR3, as DNA: TGTGCCAGCAGTGAAGGGACTGGGGGGGCCGGGGAAAAACTGTTTTTT. Its protein is CASSEGTGGAGEKLFF.

V usage is TRBV27 and J usage is TRBJ2-7; 10 bases are a match to TRBD2. The CDR3 totals 15 residues. Per germline, CDR1 MNHEY and CDR2 SMNVEV (reference sequence). Trimming removed 5 bases from V and 3 bases from J; junction bases left unmatched: 7. The CDR3, as DNA: TGTGCCAGCAGTCCTAGACTAGCGGGCTTCTACGAGCAGTACTTC. Translated, it gives CASSPRLAGFYEQYF.

CDR3: CASSLSSSEQYF. For the CDR3, the DNA is TGTGCCAGCAGTTTATCCAGTTCCGAGCAGTACTTC. V is TRBV28 and J is TRBJ2-7; D is unresolved. CDR1 is MDHEN and CDR2 is SYDVKM in the germline V gene. Trimming pared 1 base from V and 6 bases from J, leaving 7 bases between. This CDR3 region has 12 residues. The full variable domain, with the rest looked up from reference TRBV28 and TRBJ2-7, is DVKVTQSSRYLVKRTGEKVFLECVQDMDHENMFWYRQDPGLGLRLIYFSYDVKMKEKGDIPEGYSVSREKKERFSLILESASTNQTSMYLCASSLSSSEQYFGPGTRLTVT.

The rearrangement uses TRBV13 and TRBJ2-7, with 12 bases identical to TRBD2. Germline CDR1 and CDR2: PRHDT and FYEKMQ (reference sequence). This CDR3 is 16 amino acids long. The trim removed 5 bases at V and 7 bases at J, leaving 12 bases unmatched. The CDR3 DNA is TGTGCCAGCAGCCATGGCCTAGCGGGAGGGCCGGGTGAGCAGTACTTC. Residues: CASSHGLAGGPGEQYF.